One sample yielded the 20 T cell receptor beta chains listed below, sequenced in a study of glioma-infiltrating T cells. TCR alpha and beta CDR3 regions were amplified from RNA using iRepertoire nested multiplex PCR. In TCRdb, the multiplex PCR reads were re-called with MiXCR into one record per CDR3 protein. The top ten clones hold around 6.3% of a sample with around 43,000 distinct CDR3 sequences, approximately 20% of them seen once. The specimen sequenced was glioma tissue, nonneoplastic brain tissue, or PBMCs (not recorded which). These receptors originate from a human donor with low-grade glioma or glioblastoma, undergoing nonglioma brain surgery, or in good health (not recorded which).

This clonotype occurred many times. The chain carries TRBV5-4 and TRBJ1-1, with D tentatively TRBD1 (6 bases). V lost 0 bases, J lost 0 bases, and 6 bases lay in between. The CDR3 is 14 amino acids. Germline CDR1 and CDR2: SGHNT and YYREEE (reference sequence). The CDR3 DNA is TGTGCCAGCAGCTTGGACAGGGTGAACACTGAAGCTTTCTTT. It translates to CASSLDRVNTEAFF.

This clonotype has a count of ten or more. V is TRBV20-1 and J is TRBJ2-2; D gene uncertain. CDR1 DFQATT and CDR2 SNEGSKA come from the germline V gene (reference sequence). This CDR3 has 13 residues. Trimming removed 3 bases from V and 0 bases from J, with 5 bases in between. This CDR3 is CSASLPNTGELFF. Here the CDR3 DNA reads TGCAGTGCTAGTCTCCCGAACACCGGGGAGCTGTTTTTT.

This clonotype was observed many times. The rearrangement links TRBV7-9 to TRBJ2-2; a weak D match, TRBD1 (5 bases). Germline loops: CDR1 SEHNR, CDR2 FQNEAQ (reference sequence). The CDR3 totals 14 residues. V lost 5 bases to trimming and J lost 4 bases, with 11 bases between them. The CDR3 sequence: CASSPGRVTGELFF. The CDR3 DNA reads as TGTGCCAGCAGCCCTGGCAGGGTCACCGGGGAGCTGTTTTTT.

Notes on this clonotype: A much larger clone differs from this one at a single base, so this may be a read error. The rearrangement joins TRBV12-3 or TRBV12-4 to TRBJ1-1; 9 bases are a match to TRBD1. The CDR3 extends over 13 amino acids. In DNA form, the CDR3 reads TGTGACAGCACCGGGACAGGGAAGACTGAAGCTTTCTTT. Translation: CDSTGTGKTEAFF.

In its sample, this clonotype was seen many times. A read error may be the cause here, since a much bigger clone is one base away. V and J are TRBV28 and TRBJ1-5; D perhaps matches TRBD1 (5 bases). This CDR3 contains 12 residues. Germline assignment: CDR1 MDHEN and CDR2 SYDVKM. CDR3 amino acids: CARRDLNQPQHF. The CDR3 coding sequence is TGTGCCCGCAGGGACCTCAATCAGCCCCAGCATTTT.

This clonotype occurred many times. The V call is TRBV7-8, the J call TRBJ1-2; D not certain. V dropped 0 bases and J dropped 3 bases, with 11 bases sitting between them. CDR1 SGHVS and CDR2 FQNEAQ come from the germline V gene. The CDR3 loop spans 15 amino acids. The CDR3 bases are TGTGCCAGCAGCTTAGCTTCCCGGCGCCACTATGGCTACACCTTC. Translated, it gives CASSLASRRHYGYTF.

This clonotype was picked up many times. The CDR3 loop reads CASSIPGTNQPQHF. The DNA for the CDR3 is TGTGCCAGTAGTATCCCTGGGACGAATCAGCCCCAGCATTTT. The gene calls are TRBV19 and TRBJ1-5; TRBD1 might be the D (5 bases). V lost 3 bases and J lost 4, with 10 bases in between. CDR1 and CDR2 (germline): LNHDA, SQIVND (reference sequence). This CDR3 has 14 amino acids.

Concerning this clonotype: A much bigger clone sits one base away, suggesting this may be a read error. This chain joins TRBV2 and TRBJ2-1; D call uncertain. The CDR3 is 13 residues long. Looked up from germline, CDR1 is SNHLY and CDR2 is FYNNEI. The germline V and J ends were trimmed by 8 bases and 0 bases, with 8 bases remaining between them. The DNA of the CDR3 is TGTGCCAGCGTGCAAGGCTCCTACAATGAGCAGTTCTTC. This translates into CASVQGSYNEQFF.

This clonotype was seen a handful of times. The chain couples TRBV7-9 to TRBJ1-1, with D tentatively TRBD1 (5 bases). The germline V gene encodes CDR1 SEHNR and CDR2 FQNEAQ (reference sequence). This CDR3 contains 17 residues. The V end lost 1 base, the J end lost 0 bases, and 15 bases lay between the germline ends. The CDR3 nucleotides read TGTGCCAGCAGCTTAGTAATGGGGCAGCCCTTGAACACTGAAGCTTTCTTT. Its translation is CASSLVMGQPLNTEAFF.

This clonotype has at least ten counts. The CDR3 sequence: CASSLGLAGVYEQYF. The DNA for the CDR3 is TGTGCCAGCAGCTTAGGCCTAGCGGGAGTGTACGAGCAGTACTTC. This chain uses TRBV7-2 with TRBJ2-7, with TRBD2 matching over 10 bases. In germline, CDR1 is SGHTA, CDR2 FQGNSA. CDR3 size: 15 residues. Losses at the gene ends were 1 base for V and 4 bases for J; bases not matched to a gene: 4.

This clonotype was found many times. V usage is TRBV29-1 and J usage is TRBJ2-1; 12 positions match TRBD2. This CDR3 has 15 amino acids. The V gene end was trimmed by 4 bases and the J gene end by 4 bases; junction bases not matched to a gene: 5. Germline values: CDR1 SQVTM, CDR2 ANQGSEA. The CDR3 DNA reads as TGCAGCGTTGTCGCCGGGACTAGCGGGTACAATGAGCAGTTCTTC. Its protein product is CSVVAGTSGYNEQFF.

By share of the sample, this clonotype is medium-sized. The chain recombines TRBV28 with TRBJ2-3; TRBD2 might be the D (5 bases). The CDR3 has 13 residues. Per the germline V gene, CDR1 is MDHEN and CDR2 is SYDVKM. Trimming pared 7 bases from V and 3 bases from J, leaving 11 bases between. The CDR3 nucleotides read TGTGCCAGCAATAAAGCGGTTACAGATACGCAGTATTTT. The encoded protein is CASNKAVTDTQYF.

This clonotype appeared a few times. The V call is TRBV19, the J call TRBJ2-1; no definite D call. Germline V gene sequence: CDR1 LNHDA, CDR2 SQIVND (reference sequence). This CDR3 is built from 13 residues. V was clipped by 10 bases and J by 8 bases, with 18 bases between them. CDR3 protein: CATKAGPGDEQFF. In DNA form, the CDR3 reads TGTGCCACCAAAGCAGGTCCCGGCGATGAGCAGTTCTTC.

This clonotype is termed medium-sized. The chain employs TRBV27 and TRBJ1-1; a possible D gene is TRBD1 (5 bases). Germline lookup yields CDR1 MNHEY and CDR2 SMNVEV (reference sequence). With 5 bases removed from V and 0 bases from J, the gap between germline ends came to 13 bases. This CDR3 spans 15 amino acids. The CDR3 sequence is CASSARVLLNTEAFF. CDR3 nucleotides: TGTGCCAGCAGTGCCAGGGTCTTACTGAACACTGAAGCTTTCTTT.

To note about this clonotype: Since a much larger clone is just one base distant, this may be a read error. This CDR3 is missing its conserved last phenylalanine or tryptophan, likely due to a read error. V usage is TRBV6-2 or TRBV6-3 and J usage is TRBJ1-1; D remains unclear. The V gene lost 5 bases and the J gene lost 4 bases, with 8 bases spanning the gap. The CDR3 has 12 amino acids. CDR1 and CDR2 from the germline V gene are MNHEY and SVGEGT. Here the CDR3 DNA reads TGTGCCAGCAGTCATAGGGTCACTGAAGCTTTCCTT. Encoded protein: CASSHRVTEAFL.

This clonotype came up many times. V usage is TRBV25-1 and J usage is TRBJ1-1; TRBD1 matches 9 bases. The V gene's germline CDR1 is MGHDK and CDR2 SYGVNS. V was clipped by 5 bases and J by 2 bases; unmatched bases: 6. CDR3 length equals 15 residues. For the CDR3, the DNA is TGTGCCAGCAGTTGGCCGGGACAGGGTAACACTGAAGCTTTCTTT. The encoded protein is CASSWPGQGNTEAFF.

This clonotype was observed at least ten times. The rearrangement links TRBV28 to TRBJ2-3, with D perhaps being TRBD1 or TRBD2 (6 bases each). Germline V gene sequence: CDR1 MDHEN, CDR2 SYDVKM. Trimming took off 4 bases at V and 3 bases at J, with 17 bases between the two ends. The CDR3 spans 16 residues. The CDR3 loop reads CASSSRGERPTDTQYF. CDR3 in DNA: TGTGCCAGCAGTTCTAGGGGGGAACGTCCGACAGATACGCAGTATTTT. The full variable domain, completed using reference TRBV28 and TRBJ2-3, is DVKVTQSSRYLVKRTGEKVFLECVQDMDHENMFWYRQDPGLGLRLIYFSYDVKMKEKGDIPEGYSVSREKKERFSLILESASTNQTSMYLCASSSRGERPTDTQYFGPGTRLTVL.

Many counts were recorded for this clonotype. This chain joins TRBV2 and TRBJ1-2; D is ambiguous. The CDR3 covers 15 residues. Trimming stripped 3 bases from V and 2 bases from J, with 13 bases between. Germline CDR1 and CDR2: SNHLY and FYNNEI. The CDR3 loop reads CASSEFQVGNYGYTF. In DNA form, the CDR3 reads TGTGCCAGCAGTGAGTTCCAGGTCGGAAACTATGGCTACACCTTC.

The table lists this clonotype with many counts. The chain links TRBV28 to TRBJ2-7; no clear D gene. The CDR3 is made up of 11 amino acids. Deletions cut 7 bases from V and 6 bases from J, with 10 bases between. The germline V gene has CDR1 MDHEN and CDR2 SYDVKM. CDR3 loop: CASTLRGEQYF. The DNA of the CDR3 is TGTGCCAGCACCCTCCGTGGCGAGCAGTACTTC. Full variable domain (outside the CDR3, taken from reference TRBV28 and TRBJ2-7): DVKVTQSSRYLVKRTGEKVFLECVQDMDHENMFWYRQDPGLGLRLIYFSYDVKMKEKGDIPEGYSVSREKKERFSLILESASTNQTSMYLCASTLRGEQYFGPGTRLTVT.

This clonotype was counted many times. This chain connects TRBV28 to TRBJ2-1; D remains unclear. CDR1 is MDHEN, CDR2 SYDVKM, per germline. Trimming stripped 0 bases from V and 0 bases from J, with 15 bases between. This CDR3 has 18 residues. CDR3 coding DNA: TGTGCCAGCAGTTTATGGTTTGCGTCAGGAAGCTCCTACAATGAGCAGTTCTTC. Translating it yields CASSLWFASGSSYNEQFF. The full variable domain, its missing parts supplied by reference TRBV28 and TRBJ2-1, is DVKVTQSSRYLVKRTGEKVFLECVQDMDHENMFWYRQDPGLGLRLIYFSYDVKMKEKGDIPEGYSVSREKKERFSLILESASTNQTSMYLCASSLWFASGSSYNEQFFGPGTRLTVL.